Only a few counts were recorded for the clone carrying this T cell receptor beta chain. These data originate in a study of T cell repertoires in cytomegalovirus infection. Turning to the study itself: Carrying CMV and the relevant HLA type showed in public TCR beta signatures.

Using its own MiXCR run on the reads, TCRdb lists one record per CDR3 protein. The table records around 450,000 distinct CDR3 sequences, roughly 31% of them present only once. Trimming left V 2 bases short and J 3 bases short, with 16 bases between. Germline V lookup: CDR1 SGHAT, CDR2 FQNNGV. The CDR3 sequence is 16 residues long. The chain joins TRBV11-2 to TRBJ1-1; D gene ambiguous. Sequencing used PBMCs. This TCR came from a human donor in good health (CMV status not recorded). Some clones in this sample may be carry-over from other donors' samples. The CDR3 here is CASSLLGAPTDTEAFF. DNA of the CDR3: TGTGCCAGCAGCTTATTGGGAGCGCCCACCGACACTGAAGCTTTCTTT.